Following are 14 T cell receptor beta chains from one sample sequenced in a study of early stage breast cancer tumors. The data were produced by immunoSEQ multiplex PCR, yet TCRdb's version contains in-frame clones alone and is incomplete. This repertoire shows about 72,000 clones, roughly 80% found once; its top ten account for more than 3%. The sequenced sample consisted of blood. These receptors were collected from a person between 55 and 69 years old with breast cancer.

This clone was counted a single time. The chain joins TRBV7-2 to TRBJ1-5, with D possibly matching TRBD1 (6 bases). Germline values: CDR1 SGHTA, CDR2 FQGNSA. This CDR3 spans 12 amino acids. V gave up 3 bases and J gave up 13 bases, with 13 bases separating them. CDR3 sequence (DNA): TGTGCCAGCAGCTTTGGGGGGGGCGCTCAGCATTTT. Protein sequence: CASSFGGGAQHF.

The rearrangement uses TRBV6-1 and TRBJ1-1; a weak D match, TRBD1 (5 bases). Deletions cut 8 bases from V and 1 base from J, with 14 bases between. Germline V gene lookup returns CDR1 MNHNS and CDR2 SASEGT. This CDR3 contains 14 residues. The CDR3 nucleotides are TGTGCCAGCGGCGGGACCTACGCGAACACTGAAGCTTTCTTT. This codes for CASGGTYANTEAFF.

The rearrangement joins TRBV11-2 to TRBJ2-1; the match to TRBD1 covers 8 bases. Germline-derived CDR1 and CDR2 are SGHAT and FQNNGV. The CDR3 sequence is 13 residues long. Losses at the gene ends were 6 bases for V and 6 bases for J; bases not matched to a gene: 4. The CDR3 DNA is TGTGCCAGCAGGGGTACAGGGGGCAATGAGCAGTTCTTC. Translated, it gives CASRGTGGNEQFF.

V usage is TRBV4-3 and J usage is TRBJ2-7; D gene ambiguous. This CDR3 has 14 residues. Germline-derived CDR1 and CDR2 are LGHNA and YSLEER. The ends were cut back, 4 bases at V and 5 bases at J, with 15 bases in the middle. CDR3 amino acids: CASSLEDRLHEQYF. The DNA for the CDR3 is TGCGCCAGCAGCCTCGAGGACCGCCTCCACGAGCAGTACTTC.

The chain has TRBV7-3 and TRBJ1-1; a possible D gene is TRBD1 (5 bases). CDR1 SGHTA and CDR2 FQGTGA come from the germline V gene. The CDR3 covers 13 residues. With 6 bases removed from V and 11 bases from J, the gap between germline ends came to 19 bases. The DNA for the CDR3 is TGTGCCAGCAGATTGAGGGACTCCTCCCGGGCTTTCTTT. Translating it yields CASRLRDSSRAFF.

The chain joins TRBV11-2 to TRBJ2-5; 9 bases map to TRBD2. This CDR3 contains 15 residues. J was trimmed by 5 bases and V by 1 base; bases with no gene match: 5. Germline V gene data show CDR1 as SGHAT and CDR2 as FQNNGV. CDR3 DNA sequence: TGTGCCAGCAGCTTAGGTAGCGGGAGTTTGGAGACCCAGTACTTC. It yields the protein CASSLGSGSLETQYF.

This chain connects TRBV2 to TRBJ1-1; 7 bases match TRBD1. Germline assignment: CDR1 SNHLY and CDR2 FYNNEI. J was trimmed by 11 bases and V by 6 bases; bases with no gene match: 9. The CDR3 length is 12 residues. CDR3 DNA sequence: TGTGCCAGCAGGGGGACAGCCCAACGGGCTTTCTTT. Protein product: CASRGTAQRAFF.

The chain combines TRBV7-9 with TRBJ2-3; 12 bases align to TRBD2. Germline CDR1 reads SEHNR; CDR2 reads FQNEAQ (reference sequence). The trim removed 5 bases at V and 4 bases at J, leaving 7 bases unmatched. This CDR3 contains 16 residues. CDR3 nucleotide sequence: TGTGCCAGCAGCCGGAGGACTAGCGGGATTTCAGATACGCAGTATTTT. Protein product: CASSRRTSGISDTQYF.

The chain links TRBV11-1 to TRBJ2-5; D may be TRBD1 (5 bases). Trimming took 6 bases from V and 5 from J, leaving 10 bases between them. Per germline, CDR1 SGHAT and CDR2 FQDESV (reference sequence). This CDR3 has 12 amino acids. The CDR3 region has the DNA TGTGCCAGCAGTAAAGGGGTTGAGACCCAGTACTTC. It is translated as CASSKGVETQYF.

The chain links TRBV7-8 to TRBJ1-3, with D perhaps matching TRBD1 (5 bases). The germline V gene has CDR1 SGHVS and CDR2 FQNEAQ. CDR3 length: 15 amino acids. V gave up 5 bases and J gave up 0 bases, with 11 bases separating them. The CDR3 region is CASSGRVLSGNTIYF. The CDR3 bases are TGTGCCAGCAGCGGCAGGGTTCTCTCTGGAAACACCATATATTTT.

The gene calls are TRBV11-3 and TRBJ2-1; unclear D gene. Trimming pared 1 base from V and 5 bases from J, leaving 9 bases between. Per the germline V gene, CDR1 is SGHNT and CDR2 is YENEEA. The CDR3 length is 14 residues. This chain's CDR3 is CASSLGSRDNEQFF. The DNA for the CDR3 is TGTGCCAGCAGCTTAGGGTCTAGGGACAATGAGCAGTTCTTC.

This chain connects TRBV11-2 to TRBJ2-2, with D perhaps TRBD1 (6 bases). CDR1 is SGHAT and CDR2 is FQNNGV in the germline V gene. Trimming took off 6 bases at V and 3 bases at J, with 14 bases between the two ends. This CDR3 region has 15 residues. CDR3 sequence (DNA): TGTGCCAGCAGTCCTTTGACAGGAGACACCGGGGAGCTGTTTTTT. Translated, it gives CASSPLTGDTGELFF.

This chain connects TRBV10-3 to TRBJ2-3; D perhaps matches TRBD2 (5 bases). The germline V and J ends were trimmed by 1 base and 5 bases, with 7 bases remaining between them. The CDR3 consists of 13 residues. The germline V gene encodes CDR1 ENHRY and CDR2 SYGVKD. The CDR3 nucleotides read TGTGCCATCAGTGAGTTCGGGGAAGATACGCAGTATTTT. Encoded protein: CAISEFGEDTQYF.

This chain joins TRBV15 and TRBJ2-1; D not certain. Per germline, CDR1 LNHNV and CDR2 YYDKDF (reference sequence). This CDR3 has 14 residues. V was shortened by 0 bases and J by 3 bases, with 6 bases between the two germline ends. Written as DNA, the CDR3 is TGTGCCACCAGCAGAGACCCGGACTACAATGAGCAGTTCTTC. Translation gives CATSRDPDYNEQFF.